A single sample gave rise to the 13 T cell receptor beta chains below, sequenced in a study of blood T cell repertoires in COVID-19. Clones were read by immunoSEQ multiplex PCR, and TCRdb kept only the in-frame ones, dropping some. Of about 61,000 clones listed, 88% were seen once; the top ten hold around a fifth. Input material: peripheral blood. These receptor sequences come from a woman in her fifties or sixties with active or convalescent COVID-19.

The chain has TRBV5-6 and TRBJ2-7, with D perhaps TRBD2 (5 bases). CDR3 length equals 13 residues. In germline, CDR1 is SGHDT, CDR2 YYEEEE. Trimming took off 4 bases at V and 3 bases at J, with 11 bases between the two ends. This CDR3 reads CASSHTRSYEQYF. In DNA, the CDR3 is TGTGCCAGCAGCCATACTAGGAGCTACGAGCAGTACTTC.

The CDR3 protein is CASSEGGGLRTNYGYTF. In DNA, the CDR3 is TGTGCCAGCAGTGAAGGGGGAGGACTGAGGACTAACTATGGCTACACCTTC. The chain combines TRBV2 with TRBJ1-2; D remains unclear. This CDR3 region has 17 residues. V dropped 1 base and J dropped 0 bases, with 15 bases sitting between them. Germline-derived CDR1 and CDR2 are SNHLY and FYNNEI.

The genes are TRBV5-1 and TRBJ2-2, with 11 bases fitting TRBD2. Germline loops: CDR1 SGHRS, CDR2 YFSETQ. The V and J ends lost 4 bases and 1 base, in that order; junction bases with no gene match: 3. The CDR3 extends over 16 amino acids. The CDR3 loop is CASSRGTSGNTGELFF. CDR3 nucleotides: TGCGCCAGCAGCAGGGGGACTAGCGGGAACACCGGGGAGCTGTTTTTT.

This chain's CDR3 is CASSFGDRLGYYGYTF. In nucleotides, the CDR3 is TGTGCCAGCAGTTTTGGGGACAGATTAGGTTACTATGGCTACACCTTC. The chain has TRBV27 and TRBJ1-2, with TRBD1 matching over 7 bases. CDR3 length: 16 amino acids. Germline V CDR1 and CDR2: MNHEY, SMNVEV (reference sequence). The J segment lost 3 bases and the V segment lost 3 bases, leaving 10 bases of the junction unmatched.

The rearrangement joins TRBV19 to TRBJ1-1; 9 bases line up with TRBD1. This CDR3 spans 14 amino acids. Germline-derived CDR1 and CDR2 are LNHDA and SQIVND (reference sequence). Unmatched junction bases numbered 3, after V lost 3 bases and J lost 4 bases. CDR3: CASSMGQGLTEAFF. The CDR3 DNA is TGTGCCAGTAGTATGGGACAGGGTCTCACTGAAGCTTTCTTT.

The chain couples TRBV7-6 to TRBJ1-1, with TRBD1 matching over 8 bases. This CDR3 spans 16 amino acids. V dropped 2 bases and J dropped 5; count of bases not matched to a gene: 10. Germline V CDR1 and CDR2: SGHVS, FNYEAQ. In DNA, the CDR3 is TGTGCCAGCAGCTTAATGAAGCCGACAGGGGAGACTGAAGCTTTCTTT. Translation: CASSLMKPTGETEAFF.

A few counts support this clone. This chain joins TRBV7-8 and TRBJ1-5; the D is unclear. Trimming took 8 bases from V and 5 from J, leaving 13 bases between them. The CDR3 consists of 13 residues. Germline CDR1 reads SGHVS; CDR2 reads FQNEAQ. CDR3 amino acids: CASGGLGDQPQHF. CDR3 nucleotides: TGTGCCAGCGGCGGGTTAGGAGATCAGCCCCAGCATTTT.

The chain couples TRBV6-5 to TRBJ1-1; 7 nucleotides match TRBD1. The CDR3 sequence is 15 residues long. CDR1 and CDR2 from the germline V gene are MNHEY and SVGAGI. V was clipped by 8 bases and J by 1 base; unmatched bases: 10. CDR3 DNA sequence: TGTGCCAGCTGGGCCGGGACAGTGCCGAACACTGAAGCTTTCTTT. Translating it yields CASWAGTVPNTEAFF.

This clone was picked up one time. The chain carries TRBV3-1 (or the pseudogene TRBV3-2) and TRBJ2-1, with TRBD2 matching over 11 bases. V dropped 1 base and J dropped 9; count of bases not matched to a gene: 14. The CDR3 loop spans 18 amino acids. From germline, CDR1 is LGHDT and CDR2 YNNKEL (reference sequence). CDR3 loop: CASSQGTSGRGRWSEQFF. For the CDR3, the DNA is TGTGCCAGCAGCCAAGGTACTAGCGGGAGAGGTCGGTGGAGTGAGCAGTTCTTC.

This chain joins TRBV15 and TRBJ2-7; TRBD2 matches at 10 bases. Germline trimming cut 3 bases from V and 5 bases from J; bases unmatched to any gene: 10. The germline gives CDR1 LNHNV, CDR2 YYDKDF (reference sequence). The CDR3 consists of 16 residues. CDR3 DNA sequence: TGTGCCACCAGCAGCTCCCAGCGGGAGGGCCACCACGAGCAGTACTTC. It translates to CATSSSQREGHHEQYF. Full variable domain (remainder filled in from reference TRBV15 and TRBJ2-7): DAMVIQNPRYQVTQFGKPVTLSCSQTLNHNVMYWYQQKSSQAPKLLFHYYDKDFNNEADTPDNFQSRRPNTSFCFLDIRSPGLGDTAMYLCATSSSQREGHHEQYFGPGTRLTVT.

The V call is TRBV9, the J call TRBJ2-3; TRBD1 might be the D (5 bases). V dropped 0 bases and J dropped 10 bases, with 9 bases sitting between them. Germline loops: CDR1 SGDLS, CDR2 YYNGEE. This CDR3 has 12 amino acids. The CDR3 reads CASSVEVGAQYF. CDR3 nucleotide sequence: TGTGCCAGCAGCGTAGAGGTAGGGGCGCAGTATTTT.

The chain recombines TRBV10-3 with TRBJ1-2, with a weak D call TRBD1 (5 bases). V shed 10 bases and J shed 2 bases, with 17 bases lying between them. The CDR3 runs to 14 residues. Germline assignment: CDR1 ENHRY and CDR2 SYGVKD. CDR3 nucleotides: TGTGCCAGCCGCCCGCCGGCAGGGAACTATGGCTACACCTTC. This sequence encodes CASRPPAGNYGYTF.

The chain links TRBV7-9 to TRBJ2-3, with TRBD1 matching over 7 bases. The ends lost 5 bases at V and 0 bases at J; junction bases unmatched: 5. This CDR3 is built from 15 residues. The germline V gene encodes CDR1 SEHNR and CDR2 FQNEAQ (reference sequence). The CDR3 protein is CASSPSDRSTDTQYF. Written as DNA, the CDR3 is TGTGCCAGCAGCCCCTCGGACAGGAGCACAGATACGCAGTATTTT.